Shown below are 28 T cell receptor beta chains from a single sample sequenced in a study of T cells in Graves' hyperthyroidism and ophthalmopathy. Template material for amplifying TCR beta CDR3 regions consisted of RNA transcripts. RT-PCR in the first round (using the HTBI primer set) targeted the TCR CDR3. TCRdb analysed the multiplex PCR reads with MiXCR anew, one entry per CDR3 protein. This table has 550,000 to 600,000 distinct CDR3 sequences, 46% appearing once. The sample comprised peripheral blood or thyroid tissue (not recorded which). These TCRs come from an adult woman with Graves' disease, either hyperthyroidism or ophthalmopathy (not recorded which).

This clonotype was detected ten times or more. The chain employs TRBV10-3 and TRBJ2-7; 7 bases agree with TRBD1. The CDR3 has 14 amino acids. Germline V gene sequence: CDR1 ENHRY, CDR2 SYGVKD. V was pared by 6 bases and J by 3 bases, with 8 bases of the junction left unmatched. The CDR3 sequence: CAISATGTVYEQYF. The CDR3 nucleotides read TGTGCCATCAGCGCCACCGGGACAGTCTACGAGCAGTACTTC.

The rearrangement uses TRBV7-6 and TRBJ2-2, with D possibly being TRBD2 (6 bases). The CDR3 is made up of 14 amino acids. Germline assignment: CDR1 SGHVS and CDR2 FNYEAQ. V was clipped by 5 bases and J by 4 bases, with 11 bases between them. This CDR3 reads CASSAYGSTGELFF. The CDR3 DNA reads as TGTGCCAGCAGCGCCTACGGGAGCACCGGGGAGCTGTTTTTT.

The rearrangement uses TRBV20-1 and TRBJ1-2; D gene uncertain. V lost 3 bases to trimming and J lost 9 bases, with 17 bases between them. CDR3 length: 13 amino acids. In germline, CDR1 is DFQATT, CDR2 SNEGSKA (reference sequence). This chain's CDR3 is CSASARTPYCYTF. The CDR3 DNA reads as TGCAGTGCTAGCGCTCGGACGCCTTATTGCTACACCTTC.

This clonotype came up many times. The chain employs TRBV3-1 and TRBJ2-2, with a weak D call TRBD2 (5 bases). The V gene lost 4 bases and the J gene lost 2 bases, with 14 bases spanning the gap. The CDR3 covers 16 residues. From germline, CDR1 is LGHDT and CDR2 YNNKEL (reference sequence). The CDR3: CASSPSGTINTGELFF. The CDR3 DNA follows: TGTGCCAGCAGCCCATCGGGAACCATCAACACCGGGGAGCTGTTTTTT.

This clonotype was seen a handful of times. This chain connects TRBV6-5 to TRBJ2-5; 10 positions match TRBD2. The V segment lost 6 bases and the J segment 2 bases; nucleotides outside the gene matches: 6. The germline CDR1 and CDR2 sequences are MNHEY and SVGAGI. This CDR3 is 15 amino acids long. CDR3 sequence reads: CASRLAGGRQETQYF. CDR3 sequence (DNA): TGTGCCAGCAGATTAGCGGGAGGAAGGCAAGAGACCCAGTACTTC.

This clonotype has only a few counts. The chain has TRBV28 and TRBJ2-7; D gene ambiguous. Trimming cost V 6 bases and J 2 bases, with 14 bases left between them. This CDR3 is built from 14 residues. CDR1 and CDR2 (germline): MDHEN, SYDVKM. This CDR3 reads CASRLLASPYEQYF. CDR3 sequence (DNA): TGTGCCAGCAGGTTACTTGCGTCTCCCTACGAGCAGTACTTC.

This clonotype occurred many times. The CDR3, as DNA: TGTGCCAGCAGTCGACTAGCGGGCACCTACGAGCAGTACTTC. This translates into CASSRLAGTYEQYF. The chain is built from TRBV6-1 and TRBJ2-7; 10 bases agree with TRBD2. This CDR3 is 14 amino acids long. Germline lookup yields CDR1 MNHNS and CDR2 SASEGT. The junction had 3 bases not matched to a gene; V was cut back by 5 bases and J by 2 bases.

This clonotype came up a few times. At one of its ends the junction is not consistent with the germline gene, which may arise from a read error. The chain employs TRBV11-2 and TRBJ2-5; 16 bases map to TRBD2. Per germline, CDR1 SGHAT and CDR2 FQNNGV. CDR3 length: 17 amino acids. The CDR3 loop reads CASSIGTSGRVLEAQYF. Here the CDR3 DNA reads TGTGCCAGCAGCATCGGGACTAGCGGGAGGGTATTAGAGGCCCAGTACTTC.

This clonotype was found many times. The V gene is TRBV20-1, the J gene TRBJ1-5; no reliable D call. The CDR3 totals 16 residues. Between the trimmed V and J ends, which lost 1 base and 3 bases, there was a span of 16 bases. Germline CDR1 and CDR2: DFQATT and SNEGSKA (reference sequence). For the CDR3, the DNA is TGCAGTGCTAGAGTTTTTAGTTCGGTTCCCAATCAGCCCCAGCATTTT. Amino acids: CSARVFSSVPNQPQHF.

This clonotype was picked up many times. This chain connects TRBV11-3 to TRBJ2-2; D not resolved. CDR1 SGHNT and CDR2 YENEEA come from the germline V gene. Trimming took 5 bases from V and 5 from J, leaving 9 bases between them. The CDR3 totals 13 residues. The CDR3 sequence is CASSSRWTGELFF. The CDR3 nucleotides are TGTGCCAGCAGCAGTCGCTGGACCGGGGAGCTGTTTTTT.

The CDR3: CSAGTVEHRGEAFF. The CDR3 DNA follows: TGCAGTGCGGGGACAGTAGAACATAGGGGGGAAGCTTTCTTT. V usage is TRBV20-1 and J usage is TRBJ1-1; 7 nucleotides line up with TRBD1. CDR1 is DFQATT, CDR2 SNEGSKA, per germline (reference sequence). CDR3 length: 14 residues. V lost 6 bases, J lost 8 bases, and 15 bases stayed unmatched.

This chain uses TRBV7-9 with TRBJ1-1; D remains ambiguous. The CDR3 loop spans 13 amino acids. Trimming removed 0 bases from V and 8 bases from J, with 10 bases in between. CDR1 SEHNR and CDR2 FQNEAQ come from the germline V gene (reference sequence). CDR3 protein: CASSLAVSGEAFF. The CDR3 DNA is TGTGCCAGCAGCTTAGCGGTATCAGGAGAAGCTTTCTTT.

In DNA form, the CDR3 reads TGCAGCGTTGAAGATGTAGGGACAGACGACTCCTACGAGCAGTACTTC. Translated, it gives CSVEDVGTDDSYEQYF. The V gene is TRBV29-1, the J gene TRBJ2-7; 7 bases are shared with TRBD1. This CDR3 region has 16 residues. The V segment lost 0 bases and the J segment 0 bases; nucleotides outside the gene matches: 8. Germline CDR1 SQVTM, CDR2 ANQGSEA.

The rearrangement links TRBV7-9 to TRBJ2-7; TRBD2 matches 7 bases. V gave up 0 bases and J gave up 4 bases; unmatched junction bases: 3. The CDR3 has 14 amino acids. Germline V gene sequence: CDR1 SEHNR, CDR2 FQNEAQ (reference sequence). CDR3 coding DNA: TGTGCCAGCAGCTTAGCCCTTAGCGGGTACGAGCAGTACTTC. Protein: CASSLALSGYEQYF.

This clonotype was observed at least ten times. This chain links TRBV12-3 or TRBV12-4 with TRBJ1-2; possible D gene TRBD1, 5 bases. The germline V and J ends were trimmed by 5 bases and 2 bases, with 12 bases remaining between them. The CDR3 consists of 14 residues. The CDR3 DNA reads TGTGCCAGCAGTGGGGACGGAGAAAACTATGGCTACACCTTC. Translating gives CASSGDGENYGYTF.

CDR3 coding DNA: TGTGCCACCAGCGGGGACAGATCAGACAATCAGCCCCAGCATTTT. Translated, it gives CATSGDRSDNQPQHF. This rearrangement joins TRBV15 to TRBJ1-5; 7 bases fit TRBD1. CDR3 length: 15 amino acids. Germline CDR1 reads LNHNV; CDR2 reads YYDKDF (reference sequence). Trimming at V came to 5 bases and at J to 3 bases, leaving 7 bases not matched to a gene.

A word on this clonotype: This may come from a read error, since a much larger clone is one base off. The J gene is TRBJ2-7, the V gene TRBV2; 7 bases are a match to TRBD1. J lost 2 bases, V lost 7 bases, and 5 bases had no gene match. CDR3 length equals 13 residues. Per the germline V gene, CDR1 is SNHLY and CDR2 is FYNNEI. The CDR3 is CASTLGGTYEQYF. DNA for the CDR3: TGTGCCAGCACCTTAGGGGGCACCTACGAGCAGTACTTC.

V and J are TRBV10-2 and TRBJ1-1; D gene uncertain. The V gene's germline CDR1 is WSHSY and CDR2 SAAADI. The CDR3 sequence is 13 residues long. Trimming took off 9 bases at V and 1 base at J, with 12 bases between the two ends. The CDR3 DNA is TGCGCCAGAGCTGATTGGTCGAACACTGAAGCTTTCTTT. Its protein product is CARADWSNTEAFF.

Comments on this clonotype: The DNA is omitted, as the CDR3 cannot be located on it reliably, and the CDR3 follows TCRdb's listing. The gene calls are TRBV14 and TRBJ1-1. The CDR3 totals 15 residues, both ends included. Germline CDR1 reads SGHDN; CDR2 reads FVKESK. The CDR3 is CACSARDLDTTEAFF.

This chain uses TRBV10-3 with TRBJ2-5, with D hard to call. Trimming pared 1 base from V and 5 bases from J, leaving 11 bases between. The CDR3 has 14 residues. Germline CDR1 ENHRY, CDR2 SYGVKD. The CDR3, as DNA: TGTGCCATCAGTGAGTGGGCCCCGACGGAGACCCAGTACTTC. Translated, it gives CAISEWAPTETQYF.

V is TRBV7-9 and J is TRBJ1-4; no firm D call. The CDR3 runs to 14 residues. Germline V CDR1 and CDR2: SEHNR, FQNEAQ (reference sequence). V was pared by 4 bases and J by 8 bases, with 14 bases between. The CDR3 protein is CASSSHLSGEKLFF. CDR3 nucleotides: TGTGCCAGCAGCTCACATCTTTCGGGGGAAAAACTGTTTTTT.

The rearrangement uses TRBV25-1 and TRBJ1-6; the D gene is possibly TRBD1 (6 bases). The CDR3 is 13 amino acids. Germline V CDR1 and CDR2: MGHDK, SYGVNS. The V and J ends lost 10 bases and 8 bases respectively, with 15 bases between them. CDR3 bases: TGTGCCACCAAAGGACAGCTGGATTCACCCCTCCACTTT. Its translation: CATKGQLDSPLHF.

This clonotype was detected ten times or more. The chain combines TRBV7-9 with TRBJ2-2, with D maybe TRBD1 (6 bases). Deletions cut 5 bases from V and 6 bases from J, with 19 bases between. CDR3 length equals 16 residues. Germline loops: CDR1 SEHNR, CDR2 FQNEAQ (reference sequence). CDR3 nucleotide sequence: TGTGCCAGCAGCGTACAGGGTCTGGTATCCCCCGGGGAGCTGTTTTTT. Translating it yields CASSVQGLVSPGELFF.

This clonotype has at least ten counts. V and J are TRBV7-2 and TRBJ1-2; TRBD1 matches 7 bases. The CDR3 extends over 15 amino acids. The V gene end was trimmed by 1 base and the J gene end by 8 bases; junction bases not matched to a gene: 10. The germline V gene encodes CDR1 SGHTA and CDR2 FQGNSA. The CDR3 nucleotides are TGTGCCAGCAGCTTAGGACCGACAGGGCCCTTCGGCTACACCTTC. Amino acids: CASSLGPTGPFGYTF.

This clonotype was seen a handful of times. The junction differs from germline at one of its ends, possibly a read error. The chain is built from TRBV3-1 and TRBJ2-7, with D unclear. CDR3 length equals 12 residues. From germline, CDR1 is LGHDT and CDR2 YNNKEL (reference sequence). The chain's CDR3 is CASSQDDSRLFF. The CDR3 DNA reads as TGTGCCAGCAGCCAAGATGATTCCCGCCTCTTCTTC.

This clonotype was recorded at least ten times. V is TRBV6-1 and J is TRBJ1-5; D gene ambiguous. V was shortened by 2 bases and J by 4 bases, with 9 bases between the two germline ends. The CDR3 length is 14 residues. Germline CDR1 MNHNS, CDR2 SASEGT. Here the CDR3 reads CASSESRSNQPQHF. CDR3 bases: TGTGCCAGCAGTGAATCCAGGTCAAATCAGCCCCAGCATTTT.

This clonotype was seen repeatedly, ten times or more. This rearrangement joins TRBV7-9 to TRBJ2-2; D call uncertain. V was shortened by 6 bases and J by 3 bases, with 14 bases between the two germline ends. Germline CDR1 and CDR2: SEHNR and FQNEAQ (reference sequence). This CDR3 region has 15 residues. CDR3 DNA: TGTGCCAGCAGTCACGCGGCGTCGGACACCGGGGAGCTGTTTTTT. It yields the protein CASSHAASDTGELFF.

The chain is built from TRBV10-3 and TRBJ2-5; D may be TRBD1 (6 bases). Trimming left V 3 bases short and J 5 bases short, with 16 bases between. This CDR3 spans 15 amino acids. Germline assignment: CDR1 ENHRY and CDR2 SYGVKD. This CDR3 reads CAISERQGMMETQYF. CDR3 DNA: TGTGCCATCAGTGAAAGGCAGGGGATGATGGAGACCCAGTACTTC.